The subject of this entry is one T cell receptor beta chain. The antigen remains undetermined. Deletions cut 4 bases from V and 4 bases from J, with 5 bases between. CDR3 length equals 13 residues. Germline lookup yields CDR1 MNHEY and CDR2 SVGAGI. These data belong to a study of cytomegalovirus exposure and HLA in healthy donors. Overall study context: There were 300 to 400 genotyped donors. Of these, about 80% fell in the genetic ancestry cluster associated with self-reported Caucasian donors. The study, taken as a whole, reports: Presence/absence analyses treated sequencing depth as roughly uniform across donors. Among donors in an Asian-associated ancestry cluster, a later analysis reportedly found fewer N-insertions than the approximately 670-donor mean.

Primers for the PCR totalled 60 Vbeta and 13 Jbeta. Some clones are missing from TCRdb's copy, which holds only in-frame ones; the method was immunoSEQ multiplex PCR. The repertoire holds 150,000 to 200,000 clones, around 68% seen once, with about 2.9% in the top ten. The chain employs TRBV6-5 and TRBJ2-6; D is undetermined. This clonotype was obtained from a woman in her forties in good health and CMV-seropositive. Input material: PBMCs. This chain's CDR3 is CASSFVGANVLTF. CDR3 coding DNA: TGTGCCAGCAGTTTCGTGGGGGCCAACGTCCTGACTTTC.